This T cell receptor beta chain was retrieved from a study of T cells expressing NK-cell markers. In the study overall: In the group of eight sequenced donors, seven were HCMV-seropositive and one was seronegative.

CDR3 length: 15 residues. Researchers built TCR beta cDNA using 5'RACE template switching with UMIs. TCRdb reprocessed the 5' RACE reads and reports one entry per CDR3 protein, with no DNA. This sample lists fewer than 200,000 distinct CDR3 sequences; its ten largest clones have under 20%. This receptor was taken from a woman aged 18 to 69 in good health. The sample was blood T cells: a sorted CD56 or NKG2C T cell subset, CD4+ or CD8+ T cells, or bulk PBMC T cells (not recorded which). The rearrangement links TRBV12-3 or TRBV12-4 to TRBJ2-2; the TCRdb call, TRBD2, lacks DNA for checking. The CDR3 loop reads CASSQTSGRTGELFF.